These 28 T cell receptor beta chains came from one sample sequenced in a study of shared clonotypes between healthy human individuals. Naive CD8 isolation took CD45RO-negative cells positively selected for CCR7 and excluded terminally differentiated effector memory CD45RA+ cells. Produced via immunoSEQ multiplex PCR; TCRdb's table is partial and in-frame only. The table has about 2 million clones, roughly 94% seen once; the top ten hold 1.2%. The sample was naive CD8+ T cells sorted from blood. The source of these receptors is a man aged 18-30 years in good health.

This chain uses TRBV5-1 with TRBJ2-1, with D unclear. Germline assignment: CDR1 SGHRS and CDR2 YFSETQ. Trimming pared 1 base from V and 6 bases from J, leaving 17 bases between. The length of the CDR3 is 16 residues. DNA of the CDR3: TGCGCCAGCAGCTTGCTCTCTCCGGCGGCGTTCAATGAGCAGTTCTTC. Residues: CASSLLSPAAFNEQFF.

The chain couples TRBV27 to TRBJ1-6, with D unresolved. In germline, CDR1 is MNHEY, CDR2 SMNVEV (reference sequence). The CDR3 is 13 amino acids. Between the trimmed V and J ends, which lost 5 bases and 8 bases, there was a span of 10 bases. CDR3 protein: CASSPVIHSPLHF. CDR3 DNA sequence: TGTGCCAGCAGTCCTGTAATACATTCACCCCTCCACTTT.

V is TRBV5-4 and J is TRBJ2-5; 9 nucleotides match TRBD2. This CDR3 has 16 residues. CDR1 is SGHNT and CDR2 is YYREEE in the germline V gene (reference sequence). The V gene end was trimmed by 0 bases and the J gene end by 0 bases; junction bases not matched to a gene: 3. The CDR3 bases are TGTGCCAGCAGCTTGGTCGGCGGGGGGGACCAAGAGACCCAGTACTTC. The encoded protein is CASSLVGGGDQETQYF.

The genes are TRBV6-5 and TRBJ1-1; D gene uncertain. With 7 bases removed from V and 4 bases from J, the gap between germline ends came to 16 bases. Germline CDR1 MNHEY, CDR2 SVGAGI. This CDR3 spans 14 amino acids. DNA of the CDR3: TGTGCCAGCACCGATGAGGGCGAAGCCACTGAAGCTTTCTTT. Translating gives CASTDEGEATEAFF.

The chain joins TRBV7-8 to TRBJ2-7; D possibly corresponds to TRBD1 (5 bases). Germline V lookup: CDR1 SGHVS, CDR2 FQNEAQ. The CDR3 extends over 15 amino acids. The V end lost 5 bases, the J end lost 4 bases, and 18 bases lay between the germline ends. As DNA, the CDR3 is TGTGCCAGCAGCAAAGGTCAGGGTATTAGTTACGAGCAGTACTTC. Protein sequence: CASSKGQGISYEQYF.

About this clone itself: This specimen includes other DNA sequences encoding the same CDR3. V gene TRBV28 combines with J gene TRBJ1-1; D may be TRBD1 (6 bases). The CDR3 spans 13 residues. Germline-derived CDR1 and CDR2 are MDHEN and SYDVKM. V was shortened by 2 bases and J by 5 bases, with 9 bases between the two germline ends. CDR3 sequence (DNA): TGTGCCAGCAGTTTAGGGGGCGGGACTGAAGCTTTCTTT. This gives the protein CASSLGGGTEAFF. The variable domain in full, with the rest retrieved from reference TRBV28 and TRBJ1-1, is DVKVTQSSRYLVKRTGEKVFLECVQDMDHENMFWYRQDPGLGLRLIYFSYDVKMKEKGDIPEGYSVSREKKERFSLILESASTNQTSMYLCASSLGGGTEAFFGQGTRLTVV.

The chain couples TRBV19 to TRBJ2-1; tentative D call: TRBD1 (5 bases). Trimming removed 4 bases at V and 4 bases at J, with 14 bases between. Germline CDR1 reads LNHDA; CDR2 reads SQIVND (reference sequence). The CDR3 is 15 residues long. In DNA form, the CDR3 reads TGTGCCAGTAGTAAAACAGGTGAAGCTTACAATGAGCAGTTCTTC. Its protein is CASSKTGEAYNEQFF.

The chain is built from TRBV7-9 and TRBJ1-2; D is uncertain. Germline V lookup: CDR1 SEHNR, CDR2 FQNEAQ (reference sequence). CDR3 length equals 14 residues. V gave up 1 base and J gave up 4 bases, with 10 bases separating them. The CDR3 protein is CASSLVGSPYGYTF. The DNA for the CDR3 is TGTGCCAGCAGCTTAGTAGGGAGCCCCTATGGCTACACCTTC.

The chain carries TRBV30 and TRBJ2-2; D is undetermined. Germline loops: CDR1 GTSNPN, CDR2 SVGIG (reference sequence). This CDR3 spans 12 amino acids. Trimming removed 2 bases at V and 8 bases at J, with 9 bases between. The CDR3 is CAWSPPYGELFF. The CDR3 region has the DNA TGTGCCTGGAGTCCACCGTATGGGGAGCTGTTTTTT.

The rearrangement links TRBV5-1 to TRBJ1-2, with 8 bases matching TRBD1. V shed 4 bases and J 5 bases; nucleotides not matched to a gene: 10. Germline CDR1 SGHRS, CDR2 YFSETQ. This CDR3 region has 15 residues. This CDR3 is CASSLRTGTVYGYTF. CDR3 DNA sequence: TGCGCCAGCAGCCTACGGACAGGGACTGTATATGGCTACACCTTC.

This chain uses TRBV5-1 with TRBJ2-1; TRBD1 aligns across 7 bases. The CDR3 runs to 16 residues. With 0 bases clipped from V and 6 bases from J, the junction kept 9 bases outside the gene matches. The germline gives CDR1 SGHRS, CDR2 YFSETQ. This chain's CDR3 is CASSLEQGVQANEQFF. As DNA, the CDR3 is TGCGCCAGCAGCTTGGAGCAGGGGGTGCAGGCCAATGAGCAGTTCTTC.

The gene calls are TRBV28 and TRBJ1-2, with 10 bases matching TRBD1. This CDR3 is built from 13 residues. Trimming cost V 6 bases and J 3 bases; bases outside gene matches: 1. Germline V gene sequence: CDR1 MDHEN, CDR2 SYDVKM. CDR3 DNA sequence: TGTGCCAGCAGGGACAGGGGGGACTATGGCTACACCTTC. Its translation: CASRDRGDYGYTF.

The rearrangement joins TRBV6-6 to TRBJ1-1; TRBD1 matches at 7 bases. The CDR3 loop spans 14 amino acids. The V gene end was trimmed by 5 bases and the J gene end by 4 bases; junction bases not matched to a gene: 7. Germline lookup yields CDR1 MNHNY and CDR2 SVGAGI (reference sequence). CDR3 sequence: CASSPSAGGTEAFF. The CDR3 DNA is TGTGCCAGCAGTCCTTCGGCAGGGGGCACTGAAGCTTTCTTT.

Remarks on this clone: The same CDR3 can be traced to other DNA sequences in this sample. This chain uses TRBV9 with TRBJ2-7, with D unclear. This CDR3 contains 14 residues. From germline, CDR1 is SGDLS and CDR2 YYNGEE. Trimming shortened V by 0 bases and J by 0 bases, and 7 bases separated the two germline ends. CDR3 sequence reads: CASSVDGSSYEQYF. Written as DNA, the CDR3 is TGTGCCAGCAGCGTAGACGGTAGCTCCTACGAGCAGTACTTC.

The rearrangement uses TRBV30 and TRBJ2-3; 7 bases match TRBD1. Trimming cost V 0 bases and J 0 bases; bases outside gene matches: 9. Germline values: CDR1 GTSNPN, CDR2 SVGIG (reference sequence). The CDR3 has 17 residues. The CDR3 DNA reads as TGTGCCTGGAGTGTATTCCTTGGGACAGAGAGCACAGATACGCAGTATTTT. This sequence encodes CAWSVFLGTESTDTQYF. The full variable domain, completed using reference TRBV30 and TRBJ2-3, is SQTIHQWPATLVQPVGSPLSLECTVEGTSNPNLYWYRQAAGRGLQLLFYSVGIGQISSEVPQNLSASRPQDRQFILSSKKLLLSDSGFYLCAWSVFLGTESTDTQYFGPGTRLTVL.

The gene calls are TRBV5-8 and TRBJ1-1; 8 nucleotides match TRBD1. Trimming removed 4 bases from V and 1 base from J; junction bases left unmatched: 6. From germline, CDR1 is SGHTS and CDR2 YDEGEE. The CDR3 loop spans 15 amino acids. CDR3 sequence (DNA): TGTGCCAGCAGCGCTGCTCAGGGGGCGAACACTGAAGCTTTCTTT. Translated, it gives CASSAAQGANTEAFF.

The chain employs TRBV4-3 and TRBJ1-2; D might be TRBD1 (5 bases). The CDR3 contains 14 residues. Trimming cost V 0 bases and J 8 bases, with 13 bases left between them. Germline V lookup: CDR1 LGHNA, CDR2 YSLEER. The CDR3 bases are TGCGCCAGCAGCCAAGATGGGCAGGGAGAAGGCTACACCTTC. This encodes CASSQDGQGEGYTF.

The chain uses TRBV9 and TRBJ2-6, with D possibly being TRBD1 (6 bases). The V and J ends lost 2 bases and 4 bases respectively, with 10 bases between them. Germline lookup yields CDR1 SGDLS and CDR2 YYNGEE. The CDR3 length is 15 residues. CDR3 loop: CASSVGQTGANVLTF. As DNA, the CDR3 is TGTGCCAGCAGCGTGGGACAAACCGGGGCCAACGTCCTGACTTTC.

The genes are TRBV4-3 and TRBJ2-7, with 8 positions matching TRBD1. The CDR3 is made up of 15 amino acids. Germline trimming cut 1 base from V and 1 base from J; bases unmatched to any gene: 3. CDR1 and CDR2 from the germline V gene are LGHNA and YSLEER. CDR3 sequence: CASSQGRQGSYEQYF. The CDR3 bases are TGCGCCAGCAGCCAAGGCAGACAGGGGTCCTACGAGCAGTACTTC.

V and J are TRBV30 and TRBJ2-7; possible D gene TRBD1, 6 bases. Germline CDR1 reads GTSNPN; CDR2 reads SVGIG (reference sequence). The CDR3 is 14 amino acids. The ends were cut back, 0 bases at V and 6 bases at J, with 15 bases in the middle. CDR3 sequence (DNA): TGTGCCTGGAGTGTACTAGGGGGAACCTCCGAGCAGTACTTC. This gives the protein CAWSVLGGTSEQYF.

In the case of this clone: In the same sample, other DNA sequences code for this CDR3. This chain connects TRBV5-6 to TRBJ2-7, with 12 bases aligning to TRBD2. The trim removed 0 bases at V and 6 bases at J, leaving 7 bases unmatched. The length of the CDR3 is 16 residues. The germline gives CDR1 SGHDT, CDR2 YYEEEE. The CDR3 coding sequence is TGTGCCAGCAGCTTGGAGCTAGCGGGAGGGCTGGGCGAGCAGTACTTC. As protein: CASSLELAGGLGEQYF.

This chain uses TRBV4-3 with TRBJ2-7, with 9 bases aligning to TRBD2. The V segment lost 0 bases and the J segment 2 bases; nucleotides outside the gene matches: 8. CDR1 is LGHNA and CDR2 is YSLEER in the germline V gene. This CDR3 contains 17 residues. This CDR3 reads CASSQDLVAGVTYEQYF. Written as DNA, the CDR3 is TGCGCCAGCAGCCAAGATCTCGTAGCGGGAGTGACCTACGAGCAGTACTTC.

This clone was recorded only once. The chain carries TRBV13 and TRBJ2-1; 10 bases agree with TRBD2. The CDR3 has 17 amino acids. CDR1 and CDR2 from the germline V gene are PRHDT and FYEKMQ (reference sequence). The ends lost 5 bases at V and 7 bases at J; junction bases unmatched: 14. CDR3 protein: CASSPGVAGGFGNEQFF. CDR3 in DNA: TGTGCCAGCAGCCCCGGGGTAGCGGGAGGTTTCGGAAATGAGCAGTTCTTC. Variable domain in full (rest from reference TRBV13 and TRBJ2-1): AAGVIQSPRHLIKEKRETATLKCYPIPRHDTVYWYQQGPGQDPQFLISFYEKMQSDKGSIPDRFSAQQFSDYHSELNMSSLELGDSALYFCASSPGVAGGFGNEQFFGPGTRLTVL.

The chain carries TRBV5-4 and TRBJ2-7; 9 bases map to TRBD1. This CDR3 is built from 13 residues. Germline V CDR1 and CDR2: SGHNT, YYREEE (reference sequence). The J segment lost 4 bases and the V segment lost 5 bases, leaving 4 bases of the junction unmatched. CDR3 residues: CASRDRGSYEQYF. The DNA for the CDR3 is TGTGCCAGCAGGGACAGGGGTAGTTACGAGCAGTACTTC.

This sequence joins TRBV11-2 and TRBJ2-5; D unclear. The CDR3 extends over 14 amino acids. The V end was cut by 3 bases, the J end by 2 bases, with 10 bases between. CDR1 and CDR2 from the germline V gene are SGHAT and FQNNGV. In DNA form, the CDR3 reads TGTGCCAGCAGCTTGCTAGTGGGGCAAGAGACCCAGTACTTC. Protein sequence: CASSLLVGQETQYF.

The chain employs TRBV30 and TRBJ1-1; D perhaps matches TRBD1 (5 bases). This CDR3 comprises 12 residues. The germline V and J ends were trimmed by 5 bases and 8 bases, with 15 bases remaining between them. Germline CDR1 and CDR2: GTSNPN and SVGIG (reference sequence). CDR3 nucleotide sequence: TGTGCCTGGGGGTTTGGGGGACCCGAAGCTTTCTTT. Translation: CAWGFGGPEAFF.

The rearrangement uses TRBV2 and TRBJ1-1; possible D gene TRBD1, 6 bases. CDR1 is SNHLY, CDR2 FYNNEI, per germline. The V end was cut by 2 bases, the J end by 0 bases, with 13 bases between. There are 16 residues in the CDR3. In DNA, the CDR3 is TGTGCCAGCAGTGAATTGGCAGGGGCGATGAACACTGAAGCTTTCTTT. Residues: CASSELAGAMNTEAFF.

This sequence joins TRBV19 and TRBJ1-1; no clear D. CDR3 length: 12 residues. V was cut by 4 bases and J by 4 bases, with 7 bases left in between. Germline V gives CDR1 LNHDA, CDR2 SQIVND (reference sequence). The CDR3 region has the DNA TGTGCCAGTAGTAATCGGGCCACTGAAGCTTTCTTT. Its protein product is CASSNRATEAFF.